This TCR beta chain comes out of a study of CD8 T cells in Susac syndrome. Whole-study results and caveats: As the study acknowledged, the number of individuals who were part of its TCR sequencing and HLA analysis was relatively small.

With respect to this clonotype: The antigen is undetermined.

Relapsing-remitting disease, either stable or active, was present in the treatment-naive patients who were the multiple sclerosis controls. Negative isolation was applied to CD8+ and CD4+ T cells, and FACS enrichment was applied to TEMRA cells. An input of 0.5 to 1 ug of RNA was subjected to reverse transcription using random hexamers. With immunoSEQ multiplex PCR, TCR beta CDR3 was amplified across 54 Vbeta and 13 Jbeta. TCRdb redid the calling of the immunoSEQ multiplex PCR reads with MiXCR, one entry per CDR3 protein. The table records some 140,000 distinct CDR3 sequences, roughly 76% of them present only once. The TCR sequence derives from a human donor with multiple sclerosis. The specimen sequenced was CD8+ T cells from PBMCs.

The CDR3 is CASSNSQARPHSQGDFPPIEAFF. The CDR3 coding sequence is TGTGCCAGCAGCAACTCACAGGCCCGGCCACACTCCCAGGGGGATTTCCCCCCGATTGAAGCTTTCTTT. The chain combines TRBV11-1 with TRBJ1-1, with 7 bases fitting TRBD1. V lost 5 bases to trimming and J lost 7 bases; unmatched junction nucleotides: 37. The CDR3 consists of 23 residues. CDR1 and CDR2 from the germline V gene are SGHAT and FQDESV (reference sequence).